This is a list of T cell receptor beta chains from one sample in a study of T cell responses to AZD1222 COVID-19 vaccine. Sequenced by immunoSEQ multiplex PCR; TCRdb stores in-frame clones only, minus some. Among 130,000 to 150,000 clones listed, 86% were seen once. The material sequenced was peripheral blood, taken 28 days after the second AZD1222 dose. These TCRs come from an adult who received the AZD1222 COVID-19 vaccine. Each CDR3 is given with its conserved first and last residue. A D gene is named only where the DNA matches it firmly. Clone size is not always given. Where it is, it says once, few, many or a class for expanded clones.

V	size	D	J	CDR3	DNA
TRBV6-5	.	.	TRBJ1-2	CASTRRDGPFYGYTF	TGTGCCAGCACCAGGAGGGACGGTCCCTTCTATGGCTACACCTTC
TRBV30	once	.	TRBJ2-7	CAWEKDGYEQYF	TGTGCCTGGGAGAAAGACGGTTACGAGCAGTACTTC
TRBV27	.	TRBD2	TRBJ2-1	CASSPLSRLANEQFF	TGTGCCAGCAGTCCCTTATCCCGACTAGCCAATGAGCAGTTCTTC
TRBV6-5	.	.	TRBJ1-1	CASSRLRDGTEAFF	TGTGCCAGCAGTCGACTGCGAGATGGCACTGAAGCTTTCTTT
TRBV30	.	.	TRBJ1-5	CAWTAQSNQPQHF	TGTGCCTGGACCGCGCAAAGCAATCAGCCCCAGCATTTT
TRBV7-8	.	.	TRBJ1-5	CASSLDQDFLNQPQHF	TGTGCCAGCAGCTTAGATCAGGATTTTCTCAATCAGCCCCAGCATTTT
TRBV30	few	.	TRBJ1-4	CAWSGPLSEKLFF	TGTGCCTGGAGTGGACCCCTTAGTGAAAAACTGTTTTTT
TRBV19	.	.	TRBJ1-2	CASRPTGFGYTF	TGTGCCAGTAGACCGACAGGATTTGGCTACACCTTC
TRBV24-1	.	.	TRBJ2-3	CATSSGAGMQYF	TGTGCCACCAGTTCGGGCGCCGGCATGCAGTATTTT
TRBV6-5	.	.	TRBJ2-7	CASSYSSTGIYEQYF	TGTGCCAGCAGTTACTCGAGTACGGGAATCTACGAGCAGTACTTC
TRBV5-1	few	.	TRBJ2-3	CASSLVPDSTDTQYF	TGCGCCAGCAGCTTGGTCCCAGACAGCACAGATACGCAGTATTTT
TRBV5-1	.	TRBD1	TRBJ1-6	CASSLAQEGARPYNSPLHF	TGCGCCAGCAGCTTGGCCCAAGAGGGGGCGCGACCTTATAATTCACCCCTCCACTTT
TRBV2	.	.	TRBJ1-5	CASMRGNQPQHF	TGTGCCAGCATGCGAGGAAATCAGCCCCAGCATTTT
TRBV2	.	.	TRBJ2-7	CASRGRGDLHYEQYF	TGTGCCAGCAGGGGAAGGGGGGACCTCCACTACGAGCAGTACTTC
TRBV5-1	.	TRBD1	TRBJ1-6	CASSRTGDSPLHF	TGCGCCAGCAGCCGGACAGGGGATTCACCCCTCCACTTT
TRBV5-1	.	.	TRBJ1-2	CASSLGIQRGRSLYGYTF	TGCGCCAGCAGCTTGGGAATCCAACGGGGACGGTCGCTCTATGGCTACACCTTC
TRBV7-2	.	TRBD1	TRBJ1-6	CASSLTSDRSNSPLHF	TGTGCCAGCAGCCTCACCTCGGACAGGTCTAATTCACCCCTCCACTTT